This T cell receptor beta chain came from a study of blood T cell repertoires in COVID-19. Only in-frame clones appear in the TCRdb table, and some are missing; sequencing was by immunoSEQ multiplex PCR. This sample has some 76,000 clones; approximately 90% occur once, and the top ten carry less than 0.65%. Germline V CDR1 and CDR2: SGHAT, FQNNGV. Trimming removed 7 bases from V and 7 bases from J; junction bases left unmatched: 6. The CDR3 contains 13 residues. The sequencing input was peripheral blood. The V and J genes are TRBV11-2 and TRBJ2-2; TRBD1 aligns across 7 bases. The sequence was obtained from a man between 60 and 75 years old with acute or convalescent COVID-19. The CDR3 spells CASTRGQVGELFF. The CDR3 nucleotides read TGTGCCAGCACACGAGGACAGGTCGGGGAGCTGTTTTTT. Using reference TRBV11-2 and TRBJ2-2 for the parts outside the CDR3, the full variable domain is EAGVAQSPRYKIIEKRQSVAFWCNPISGHATLYWYQQILGQGPKLLIQFQNNGVVDDSQLPKDRFSAERLKGVDSTLKIQPAKLEDSAVYLCASTRGQVGELFFGEGSRLTVL.